This T cell receptor beta chain is from a study of shared clonotypes between healthy human individuals. Study-level information: There were three CD4 naive, three CD4 memory, two CD8 naive and one CD8 memory plates per donor.

Germline V CDR1 and CDR2: MDHEN, SYDVKM. The CDR3 has 13 amino acids. The input for sorted-subset replicate PCRs was roughly 180 ng DNA, around 30,000 T cell genomes. Produced via immunoSEQ multiplex PCR; TCRdb's table is partial and in-frame only. The table includes some 2,400,000 clones, more than 90% detected once. This rearrangement joins TRBV28 to TRBJ2-5; possible D gene TRBD1, 5 bases. The J call is uncertain, as TRBJ2-7 better fits the DNA end. Sequencing input: naive CD4+ T cells sorted from blood. Subset meaning: CD45RA+ positively selected. The sequence was obtained from a man aged 18 to 29 in good health. The CDR3 DNA follows: TGTGCCAGCATTGGGGAAAGGGGCTACGAGCAGTACTTC. Translated: CASIGERGYEQYF.